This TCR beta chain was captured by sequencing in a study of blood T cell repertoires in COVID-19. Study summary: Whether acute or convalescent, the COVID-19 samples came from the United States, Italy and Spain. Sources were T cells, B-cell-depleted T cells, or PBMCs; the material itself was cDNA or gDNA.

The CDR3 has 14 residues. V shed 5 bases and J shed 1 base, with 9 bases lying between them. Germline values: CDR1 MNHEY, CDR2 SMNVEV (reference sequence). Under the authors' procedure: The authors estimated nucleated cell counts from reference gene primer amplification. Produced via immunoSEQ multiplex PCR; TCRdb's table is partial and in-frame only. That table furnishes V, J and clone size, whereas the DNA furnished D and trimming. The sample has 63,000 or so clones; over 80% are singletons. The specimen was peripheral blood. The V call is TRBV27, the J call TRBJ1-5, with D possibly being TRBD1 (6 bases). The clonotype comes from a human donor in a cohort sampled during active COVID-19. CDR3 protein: CASSPGQSNQPQHF. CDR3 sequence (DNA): TGTGCCAGCAGTCCAGGACAGAGCAATCAGCCCCAGCATTTT.